One sample yielded the 16 T cell receptor beta chains listed below, sequenced in a study of cytomegalovirus exposure and HLA in healthy donors. In the PCR, 60 Vbeta and 13 Jbeta primers were used. The protocol was immunoSEQ multiplex PCR, while the TCRdb copy is restricted to in-frame clones and leaves out a portion. The profile shows around 95,000 clones, approximately 82% of them singletons. What was sequenced was PBMCs. The source is a female donor in good health and CMV-seropositive.

J is TRBJ1-1 and V is TRBV19; D is unclear. The CDR3 covers 13 residues. Per the germline V gene, CDR1 is LNHDA and CDR2 is SQIVND (reference sequence). V shed 3 bases and J shed 3 bases, with 8 bases lying between them. The CDR3 spells CASSMTPYTEAFF. As DNA, the CDR3 is TGTGCCAGTAGTATGACTCCGTACACTGAAGCTTTCTTT.

The V call is TRBV29-1, the J call TRBJ1-2, with TRBD1 identical over 7 bases. J was trimmed by 4 bases and V by 4 bases; bases with no gene match: 12. This CDR3 is 15 amino acids long. Germline values: CDR1 SQVTM, CDR2 ANQGSEA. CDR3 in amino acids: CSVAGAGGNFYGYTF. CDR3 DNA sequence: TGCAGCGTTGCAGGGGCAGGGGGAAACTTCTATGGCTACACCTTC.

The rearrangement uses TRBV6-5 and TRBJ2-5; 7 bases align to TRBD1. The CDR3 consists of 15 residues. Germline V gene sequence: CDR1 MNHEY, CDR2 SVGAGI. J was trimmed by 6 bases and V by 5 bases; bases with no gene match: 12. DNA for the CDR3: TGTGCCAGCAGTCCCCTGACAGGGACGGTAAAGACCCAGTACTTC. As protein: CASSPLTGTVKTQYF.

The chain carries TRBV28 and TRBJ1-5; D unresolved. The germline V gene encodes CDR1 MDHEN and CDR2 SYDVKM. V shed 1 base and J shed 5 bases, with 6 bases lying between them. The CDR3 consists of 13 residues. Here the CDR3 reads CASSLFQDQPQHF. The CDR3 DNA follows: TGTGCCAGCAGTTTATTTCAGGATCAGCCCCAGCATTTT.

The V gene is TRBV6-5, the J gene TRBJ2-3; possible D gene TRBD2, 5 bases. V was cut by 5 bases and J by 2 bases, with 11 bases left in between. Germline CDR1 reads MNHEY; CDR2 reads SVGAGI. CDR3 size: 14 residues. Here the CDR3 reads CASSRGSDTDTQYF. The CDR3 DNA reads TGTGCCAGCAGTCGAGGTAGCGACACAGATACGCAGTATTTT.

This sequence joins TRBV10-2 and TRBJ2-7, with D possibly being TRBD2 (5 bases). This CDR3 spans 16 amino acids. Per germline, CDR1 WSHSY and CDR2 SAAADI. V was shortened by 3 bases and J by 0 bases, with 15 bases between the two germline ends. This CDR3 is CASSDRGKGSSYEQYF. CDR3 DNA: TGCGCCAGCAGTGACCGGGGAAAAGGGAGCTCCTACGAGCAGTACTTC.

V usage is TRBV5-1 and J usage is TRBJ1-2, with TRBD1 matching over 9 bases. CDR1 is SGHRS, CDR2 YFSETQ, per germline. The J segment lost 8 bases and the V segment lost 3 bases, leaving 17 bases of the junction unmatched. The CDR3 runs to 17 residues. The CDR3 DNA reads TGCGCCAGCAGCTCAATAGCAACAGGGGGCCAGGTTGGAGGCTACACCTTC. Translation: CASSSIATGGQVGGYTF.

This chain links TRBV7-6 with TRBJ2-5; 10 bases fit TRBD2. The end of the DNA fits TRBJ2-7 better, so the J call may be wrong. The CDR3 runs to 15 residues. Per germline, CDR1 SGHVS and CDR2 FNYEAQ. The CDR3 region is CASSTPSGGSYEQYF. In nucleotides, the CDR3 is TGTGCCAGCAGCACCCCTAGCGGGGGATCCTACGAGCAGTACTTC.

This clone came up a few times. This sample includes further DNA sequences coding for the same CDR3. The V gene is TRBV6-5, the J gene TRBJ1-3, with 7 bases matching TRBD1. V lost 5 bases and J lost 0; bases outside the gene matches: 4. The CDR3 covers 15 residues. Germline V lookup: CDR1 MNHEY, CDR2 SVGAGI. The CDR3, as DNA: TGTGCCAGCAGTAAGGGGACAGCCTCTGGAAACACCATATATTTT. It specifies CASSKGTASGNTIYF.

The gene calls are TRBV6-1 and TRBJ2-3, with 8 nucleotides matching TRBD1. Germline loops: CDR1 MNHNS, CDR2 SASEGT. V gave up 3 bases and J gave up 1 base; unmatched junction bases: 6. CDR3 length: 16 amino acids. The CDR3 reads CASSDRGRSGTDTQYF. The DNA of the CDR3 is TGTGCCAGCAGTGACAGGGGGCGATCGGGCACAGATACGCAGTATTTT.

DNA of the CDR3: TGTGCCAGTTCTGTCCGCGGCAACGAGCAGTACTTC. Residues: CASSVRGNEQYF. The J gene is TRBJ2-5, the V gene TRBV6-1; no clear D. The J call may not be correct, given that the DNA end is closer to TRBJ2-7. This CDR3 has 12 residues. Looked up from germline, CDR1 is MNHNS and CDR2 is SASEGT.

The chain recombines TRBV10-2 with TRBJ2-3, with TRBD2 matching 8 bases. The CDR3 runs to 14 residues. Germline V CDR1 and CDR2: WSHSY, SAAADI. V gave up 6 bases and J gave up 2 bases; unmatched junction bases: 4. CDR3 loop: CASRRGANTDTQYF. CDR3 in DNA: TGCGCCAGCAGGCGGGGGGCGAACACAGATACGCAGTATTTT.

The chain couples TRBV19 to TRBJ2-1; D is possibly TRBD2 (6 bases). The CDR3 consists of 15 residues. Germline-derived CDR1 and CDR2 are LNHDA and SQIVND (reference sequence). V lost 3 bases and J lost 5, with 14 bases in between. The CDR3 region has the DNA TGTGCCAGTAGTATCGGCGGAGGGATTAACAATGAGCAGTTCTTC. Residues: CASSIGGGINNEQFF.

This chain joins TRBV10-3 and TRBJ1-1, with 7 bases fitting TRBD1. The germline CDR1 and CDR2 sequences are ENHRY and SYGVKD. After removal of 4 bases from V and 6 bases from J, the junction contained 8 bases not matched to a gene. The CDR3 is made up of 14 amino acids. Here the CDR3 DNA reads TGTGCCATCAGTGCCACCAAGGGGGCGGCTGAAGCTTTCTTT. Translated, it gives CAISATKGAAEAFF.

This clone was counted between two and nine times. Germline is not matched at one junction end, which may reflect a read error. The chain is built from TRBV7-7 and TRBJ2-2, with 12 bases fitting TRBD2. Germline lookup yields CDR1 SSHAT and CDR2 FNYEAQ (reference sequence). The CDR3 runs 18 residues. The CDR3 DNA reads as TGTGCTAGCAGCTTAGGTCGGACTAGCGGGAAGGTCACCGGGGAGCTGTTTTTT. Protein sequence: CASSLGRTSGKVTGELFF.

The chain is built from TRBV5-1 and TRBJ1-2, with D perhaps TRBD1 (6 bases). V dropped 0 bases and J dropped 8 bases, with 20 bases sitting between them. Germline values: CDR1 SGHRS, CDR2 YFSETQ. This CDR3 has 16 amino acids. CDR3 in amino acids: CASSLEVRAGESGYTF. The CDR3 DNA reads TGCGCCAGCAGCTTGGAGGTTCGAGCAGGGGAAAGCGGCTACACCTTC.